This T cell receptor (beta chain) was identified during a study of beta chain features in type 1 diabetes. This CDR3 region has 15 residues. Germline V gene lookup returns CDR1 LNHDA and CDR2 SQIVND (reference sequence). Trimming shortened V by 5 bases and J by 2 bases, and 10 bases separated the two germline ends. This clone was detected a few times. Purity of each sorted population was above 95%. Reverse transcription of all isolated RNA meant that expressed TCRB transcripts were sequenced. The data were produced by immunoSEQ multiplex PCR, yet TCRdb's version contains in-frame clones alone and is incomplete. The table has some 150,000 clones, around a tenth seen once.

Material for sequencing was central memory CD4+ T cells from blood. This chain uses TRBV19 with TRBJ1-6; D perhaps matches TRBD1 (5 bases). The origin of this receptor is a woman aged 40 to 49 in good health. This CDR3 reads CASSGGTAYNSPLHF. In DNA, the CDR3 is TGTGCCAGTAGTGGCGGGACCGCCTATAATTCACCCCTCCACTTT.